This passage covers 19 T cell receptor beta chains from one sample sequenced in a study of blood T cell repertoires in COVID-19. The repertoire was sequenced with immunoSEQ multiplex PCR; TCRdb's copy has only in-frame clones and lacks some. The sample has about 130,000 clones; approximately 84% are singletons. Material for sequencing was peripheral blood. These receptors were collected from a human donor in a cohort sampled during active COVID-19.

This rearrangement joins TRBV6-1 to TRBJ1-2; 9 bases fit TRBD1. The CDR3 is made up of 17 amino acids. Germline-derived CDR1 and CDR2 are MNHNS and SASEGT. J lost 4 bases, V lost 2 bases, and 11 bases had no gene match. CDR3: CASSEIPGQGKLYGYTF. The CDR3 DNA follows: TGTGCCAGCAGTGAAATCCCGGGACAGGGAAAACTCTATGGCTACACCTTC.

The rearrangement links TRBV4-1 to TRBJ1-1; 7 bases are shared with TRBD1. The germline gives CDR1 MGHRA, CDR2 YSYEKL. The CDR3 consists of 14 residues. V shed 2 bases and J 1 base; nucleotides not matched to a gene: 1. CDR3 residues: CASSQTGANTEAFF. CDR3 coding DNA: TGCGCCAGCAGCCAAACAGGGGCGAACACTGAAGCTTTCTTT.

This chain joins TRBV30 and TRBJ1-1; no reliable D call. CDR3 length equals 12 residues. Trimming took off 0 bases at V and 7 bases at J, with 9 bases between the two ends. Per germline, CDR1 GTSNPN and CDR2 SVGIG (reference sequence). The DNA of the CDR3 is TGTGCCTGGAGTGTATCGGGATATGAAGCTTTCTTT. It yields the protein CAWSVSGYEAFF.

The CDR3: CASSFREETQYF. CDR3 DNA sequence: TGCGCCAGCAGCTTCAGGGAAGAGACCCAGTACTTC. The rearrangement links TRBV5-1 to TRBJ2-5; D perhaps matches TRBD1 (5 bases). V lost 2 bases and J 3 bases, leaving 5 bases between the germline ends. The germline V gene encodes CDR1 SGHRS and CDR2 YFSETQ. CDR3 length equals 12 residues.

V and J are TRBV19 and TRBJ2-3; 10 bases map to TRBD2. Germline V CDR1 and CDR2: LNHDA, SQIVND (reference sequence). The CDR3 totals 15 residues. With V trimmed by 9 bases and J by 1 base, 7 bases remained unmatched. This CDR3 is CASSLAGDRTDTQYF. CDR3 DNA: TGTGCCAGCTCGCTAGCGGGGGACCGCACAGATACGCAGTATTTT.

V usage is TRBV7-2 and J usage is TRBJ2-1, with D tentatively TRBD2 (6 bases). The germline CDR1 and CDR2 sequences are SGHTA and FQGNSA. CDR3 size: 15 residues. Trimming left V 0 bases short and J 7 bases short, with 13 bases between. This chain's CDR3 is CASSLAGGRQNEQFF. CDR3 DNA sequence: TGTGCCAGCAGCTTAGCCGGGGGACGACAGAATGAGCAGTTCTTC.

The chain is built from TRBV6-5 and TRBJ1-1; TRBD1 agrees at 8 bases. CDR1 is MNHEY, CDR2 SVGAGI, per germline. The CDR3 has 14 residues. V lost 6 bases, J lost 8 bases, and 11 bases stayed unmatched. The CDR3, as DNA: TGTGCCAGCAGGCCACAGGGGGAGTTACTCGAAGCTTTCTTT. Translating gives CASRPQGELLEAFF.

DNA for the CDR3: TGTGCCATCAGTGAAGGGGCTAGCGGGGGTTTTAGCACAGATACGCAGTATTTT. This translates into CAISEGASGGFSTDTQYF. This chain connects TRBV10-3 to TRBJ2-3; 10 nucleotides agree with TRBD2. Germline lookup yields CDR1 ENHRY and CDR2 SYGVKD. The CDR3 loop spans 18 amino acids. Trimming took 3 bases from V and 0 from J; bases not matched to a gene: 9.

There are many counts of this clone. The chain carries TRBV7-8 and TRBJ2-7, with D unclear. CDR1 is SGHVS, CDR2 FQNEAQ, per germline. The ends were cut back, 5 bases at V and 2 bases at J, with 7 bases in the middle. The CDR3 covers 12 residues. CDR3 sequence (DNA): TGTGCCAGCAGCCCCTCCCCCTACGAGCAGTACTTC. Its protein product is CASSPSPYEQYF. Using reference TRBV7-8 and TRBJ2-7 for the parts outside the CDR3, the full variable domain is GAGVSQSPRYKVAKRGQDVALRCDPISGHVSLFWYQQALGQGPEFLTYFQNEAQLDKSGLPSDRFFAERPEGSVSTLKIQRTQQEDSAVYLCASSPSPYEQYFGPGTRLTVT.

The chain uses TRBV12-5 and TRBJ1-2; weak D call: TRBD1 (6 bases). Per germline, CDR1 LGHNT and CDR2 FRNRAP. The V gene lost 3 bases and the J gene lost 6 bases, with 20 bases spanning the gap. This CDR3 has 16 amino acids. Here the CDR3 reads CASGFATGPSPHGYTF. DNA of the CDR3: TGTGCTAGTGGTTTCGCCACAGGGCCCTCCCCCCATGGCTACACCTTC.

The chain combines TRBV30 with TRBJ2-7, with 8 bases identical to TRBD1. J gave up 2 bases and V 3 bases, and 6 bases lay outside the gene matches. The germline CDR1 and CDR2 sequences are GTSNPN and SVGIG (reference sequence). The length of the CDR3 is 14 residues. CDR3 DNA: TGTGCCTGGAGCCGCGGGACAGGACCCTACGAGCAGTACTTC. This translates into CAWSRGTGPYEQYF.

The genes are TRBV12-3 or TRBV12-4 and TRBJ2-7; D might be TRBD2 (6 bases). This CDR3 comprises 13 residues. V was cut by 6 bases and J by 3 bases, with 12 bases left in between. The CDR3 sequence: CASSQGGIYEQYF. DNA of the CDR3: TGTGCCAGCAGCCAAGGAGGGATCTACGAGCAGTACTTC.

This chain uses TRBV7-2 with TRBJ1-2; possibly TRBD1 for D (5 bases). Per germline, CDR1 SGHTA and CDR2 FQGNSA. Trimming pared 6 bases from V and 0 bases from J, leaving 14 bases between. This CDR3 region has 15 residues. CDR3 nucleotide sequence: TGTGCCAGCAGTTTACGACAGAGCGCTAACTATGGCTACACCTTC. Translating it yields CASSLRQSANYGYTF. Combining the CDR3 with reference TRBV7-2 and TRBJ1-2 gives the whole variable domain GAGVSQSPSNKVTEKGKDVELRCDPISGHTALYWYRQSLGQGLEFLIYFQGNSAPDKSGLPSDRFSAERTGGSVSTLTIQRTQQEDSAVYLCASSLRQSANYGYTFGSGTRLTVV.

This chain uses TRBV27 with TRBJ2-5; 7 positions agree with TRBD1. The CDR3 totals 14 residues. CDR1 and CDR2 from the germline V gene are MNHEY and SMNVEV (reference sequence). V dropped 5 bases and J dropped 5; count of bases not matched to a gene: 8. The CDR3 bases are TGTGCCAGCAGTAGGATCCCCAGGGGGGAGACCCAGTACTTC. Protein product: CASSRIPRGETQYF.

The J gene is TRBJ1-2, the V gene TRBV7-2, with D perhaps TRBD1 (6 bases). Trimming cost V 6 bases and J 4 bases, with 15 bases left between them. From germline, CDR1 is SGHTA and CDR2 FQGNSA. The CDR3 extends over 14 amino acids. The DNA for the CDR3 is TGTGCCAGCAGTCACCCCGGACAGCCCTATGGCTACACCTTC. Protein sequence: CASSHPGQPYGYTF.

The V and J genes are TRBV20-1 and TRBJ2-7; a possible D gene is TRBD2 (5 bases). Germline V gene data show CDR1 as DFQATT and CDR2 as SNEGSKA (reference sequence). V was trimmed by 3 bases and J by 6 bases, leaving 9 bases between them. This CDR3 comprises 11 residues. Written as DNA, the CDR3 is TGCAGTGCTAGGTCGGGATTCGAGCAGTACTTC. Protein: CSARSGFEQYF.

The CDR3 DNA follows: TGTGCCAGCAGCGCACAGGGTTCTGGAAACACCATATATTTT. Translation gives CASSAQGSGNTIYF. The chain carries TRBV6-5 and TRBJ1-3, with a weak D call TRBD1 (6 bases). Trimming took off 6 bases at V and 1 base at J, with 10 bases between the two ends. The CDR3 runs to 14 residues. Germline V CDR1 and CDR2: MNHEY, SVGAGI.

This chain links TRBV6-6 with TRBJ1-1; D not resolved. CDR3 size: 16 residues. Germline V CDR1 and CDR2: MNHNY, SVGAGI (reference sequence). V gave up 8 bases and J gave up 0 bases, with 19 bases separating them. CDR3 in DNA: TGTGCCAGCGTCGGGTGGACTCGGGGTTTGAACACTGAAGCTTTCTTT. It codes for CASVGWTRGLNTEAFF.

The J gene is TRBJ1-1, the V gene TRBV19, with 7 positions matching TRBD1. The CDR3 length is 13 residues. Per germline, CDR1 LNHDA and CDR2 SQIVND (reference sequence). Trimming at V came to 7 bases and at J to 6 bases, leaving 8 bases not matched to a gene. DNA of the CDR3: TGTGCCAGTAAAATAGACAGGGTAGCTGAAGCTTTCTTT. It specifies CASKIDRVAEAFF.